These 16 T cell receptor beta chains came from one sample sequenced in a study of T-cell reconstitution after alpha-beta-depleted transplantation in children. Unique molecular identifiers were incorporated during preparation of the TCRbeta library. One entry per CDR3 protein, called by TCRdb with MiXCR from the PCR reads. Among fewer than 550,000 distinct CDR3 sequences listed, roughly 15% were seen once. This material consisted of PBMCs, mostly from graft donor cells, taken 360 days after TCRalphabeta/CD19-depleted stem cell transplant. The receptor source for this set is a boy younger than two who had a stem cell transplant for Wiskott-Aldrich syndrome, so the T cells may come from the graft donor.

In regard to this clonotype: One end of the junction fails to match germline, which may point to a read error. The J gene is TRBJ2-1, the V gene TRBV2; 9 bases fit TRBD1. Germline V CDR1 and CDR2: SNHLY, FYNNEI. The CDR3 contains 13 residues. The CDR3 DNA is TGTGACAGCTCCCGGGACAGGGCACATGAGCAGTTCTTC. It specifies CDSSRDRAHEQFF.

The sample holds many counts of this clonotype. This chain links TRBV7-9 with TRBJ1-6; maybe TRBD1 (5 bases). The CDR3 is 15 residues long. CDR1 SEHNR and CDR2 FQNEAQ come from the germline V gene (reference sequence). Trimming took off 2 bases at V and 4 bases at J, with 9 bases between the two ends. In nucleotides, the CDR3 is TGTGCCAGCAGCTTACAGGGAGGGTATAATTCACCCCTCCACTTT. It translates to CASSLQGGYNSPLHF.

The table lists this clonotype with a few counts. The V gene is TRBV25-1, the J gene TRBJ2-1; D possibly corresponds to TRBD2 (5 bases). The length of the CDR3 is 15 residues. CDR1 MGHDK and CDR2 SYGVNS come from the germline V gene. Trimming stripped 1 base from V and 3 bases from J, with 10 bases between. The CDR3 nucleotides read TGTGCCAGCAGTGAATTAGAGGGTAACTACAATGAGCAGTTCTTC. Translated: CASSELEGNYNEQFF.

This clonotype showed up just a few times. The chain recombines TRBV10-1 with TRBJ2-2; tentatively, D is TRBD1 or TRBD2 (5 bases each). V lost 2 bases and J lost 0, with 10 bases in between. Germline V gene lookup returns CDR1 WNHNN and CDR2 SYGVQD (reference sequence). The CDR3 spans 16 residues. This CDR3 is CASSELGGSNTGELFF. The DNA for the CDR3 is TGCGCCAGCAGTGAGCTTGGGGGTTCGAACACCGGGGAGCTGTTTTTT.

The chain uses TRBV29-1 and TRBJ2-1, with D maybe TRBD2 (6 bases). The germline V gene encodes CDR1 SQVTM and CDR2 ANQGSEA. This CDR3 comprises 15 residues. V lost 1 base and J lost 3, with 13 bases in between. CDR3 region: CSVEGREYVYNEQFF. CDR3 bases: TGCAGCGTTGAAGGTCGGGAGTATGTCTACAATGAGCAGTTCTTC.

This clonotype was observed a few times. This rearrangement joins TRBV24-1 to TRBJ2-5, with D perhaps TRBD1 (6 bases). The CDR3 loop spans 12 amino acids. Between the trimmed V and J ends, which lost 5 bases and 3 bases, there was a span of 6 bases. CDR1 and CDR2 from the germline V gene are KGHDR and SFDVKD. CDR3 amino acids: CATSAGEETQYF. The CDR3 DNA reads TGTGCCACCAGTGCAGGGGAAGAGACCCAGTACTTC.

This clonotype was seen many times. The V call is TRBV12-3 or TRBV12-4, the J call TRBJ2-3; D not resolved. This CDR3 has 13 amino acids. V gave up 2 bases and J gave up 5 bases, with 8 bases separating them. Here the CDR3 DNA reads TGTGCCAGCAGTTTAAGGTGGAGAGATACGCAGTATTTT. It is translated as CASSLRWRDTQYF.

This clonotype was counted only a few times. The chain couples TRBV4-1 to TRBJ2-6; unclear D gene. Trimming pared 0 bases from V and 0 bases from J, leaving 24 bases between. The CDR3 runs 22 residues. Germline CDR1 and CDR2: MGHRA and YSYEKL. Written as DNA, the CDR3 is TGCGCCAGCAGCCAAGATCCAGGTAGGGCCCTACTTGCCTCCTCTGGGGCCAACGTCCTGACTTTC. It codes for CASSQDPGRALLASSGANVLTF.

The table lists this clonotype with a few counts. DNA of the CDR3: TGTGCCAGCAGTTTTAAGGGCGGCACTGAAGCTTTCTTT. Translation: CASSFKGGTEAFF. V usage is TRBV12-3 or TRBV12-4 and J usage is TRBJ1-1; D remains unclear. V was clipped by 3 bases and J by 4 bases, with 9 bases between them. This CDR3 spans 13 amino acids.

CDR3 in DNA: TGTGCCACCAAGGGGGAAAGGGACACCGGGGAGCTGTTTTTT. Translating gives CATKGERDTGELFF. The chain links TRBV24-1 to TRBJ2-2; D is perhaps TRBD1 (6 bases). V shed 8 bases and J shed 3 bases, with 12 bases lying between them. CDR3 length: 14 amino acids. Germline values: CDR1 KGHDR, CDR2 SFDVKD.

The chain links TRBV20-1 to TRBJ2-7, with 10 bases matching TRBD2. CDR1 DFQATT and CDR2 SNEGSKA come from the germline V gene (reference sequence). The CDR3 runs 17 residues. The CDR3, as DNA: TGCTGCGCTAGAGATAGCGGGCCTAGCGGGAGAGGGTACGAGCAGTACTTC. Translation: CCARDSGPSGRGYEQYF.

The chain combines TRBV24-1 with TRBJ2-5, with D possibly being TRBD1 (6 bases). Germline V lookup: CDR1 KGHDR, CDR2 SFDVKD. CDR3 length: 15 residues. The V end was cut by 5 bases, the J end by 0 bases, with 12 bases between. The CDR3 DNA sequence: TGTGCCACCAGTGCCAACGGACAGAACCAAGAGACCCAGTACTTC. Protein: CATSANGQNQETQYF.

This clonotype was recorded at least ten times. The chain links TRBV7-9 to TRBJ2-1; 9 nucleotides align to TRBD1. Germline-derived CDR1 and CDR2 are SEHNR and FQNEAQ (reference sequence). The CDR3 spans 15 residues. V was pared by 5 bases and J by 9 bases, with 11 bases of the junction left unmatched. In DNA form, the CDR3 reads TGTGCCAGCAGCCCCCGAGGACAGGGGCTCGGTGAGCAGTTCTTC. Its protein product is CASSPRGQGLGEQFF.

This chain links TRBV29-1 with TRBJ2-5; D gene unclear. V was pared by 1 base and J by 1 base, with 7 bases between. The CDR3 consists of 13 residues. Germline CDR1 reads SQVTM; CDR2 reads ANQGSEA. CDR3 amino acids: CSVEGTVQETQYF. The CDR3 region has the DNA TGCAGCGTTGAAGGAACAGTCCAAGAGACCCAGTACTTC.

The chain is built from TRBV5-1 and TRBJ2-1; unclear D gene. The CDR3 length is 17 residues. The germline CDR1 and CDR2 sequences are SGHRS and YFSETQ. The germline V and J ends were trimmed by 0 bases and 2 bases, with 15 bases remaining between them. CDR3 region: CASSLAKAFGPYNEQFF. CDR3 DNA: TGCGCCAGCAGCTTGGCCAAGGCGTTTGGACCCTACAATGAGCAGTTCTTC.

The rearrangement uses TRBV12-3 or TRBV12-4 and TRBJ1-2; 8 bases map to TRBD1. CDR3 length: 13 residues. V dropped 6 bases and J dropped 0; count of bases not matched to a gene: 0. The CDR3 DNA is TGTGCCAGCAGGGACAGGGCTAACTATGGCTACACCTTC. This sequence encodes CASRDRANYGYTF.